One TCR beta chain is described in this entry. This record belongs to a study of blood T cell repertoires in COVID-19. Study in general: The United States, Italy and Spain were the sources of the acute and convalescent COVID-19 samples. PBMCs, B-cell-depleted T cells, or T cells provided the cDNA or gDNA that made up the material.

The authors' processing: For nucleated cells, counts were estimated from reference gene primer amplification. Data came from immunoSEQ multiplex PCR; TCRdb stores just in-frame clones and leaves some out. V, J and clone size were drawn from that table, and D and trimming were deduced from the DNA. Of some 300,000 clones listed, 75% to 90% are singletons. In germline, CDR1 is SGHDN, CDR2 FVKESK. V dropped 4 bases and J dropped 5; count of bases not matched to a gene: 6. CDR3 length: 14 amino acids. The sequence came from a woman between 70 and 85 years old with COVID-19, enrolled during active disease. J is TRBJ2-7 and V is TRBV14; 9 nucleotides match TRBD1. Sequencing was done on a sample of peripheral blood. The CDR3 loop is CASSPGTGTHEQYF. The CDR3 DNA is TGTGCCAGCAGCCCCGGGACAGGGACTCACGAGCAGTACTTC.